Below, 27 T cell receptor beta chains from the same sample are listed, as sequenced in a study of T cell repertoires in aging, cancer and after chemotherapy. A mixed TRB-A/B primer pool amplified rearranged TRB by multiplex touch-down PCR. TCRdb reanalysed the multiplex PCR reads using MiXCR and keeps one entry per CDR3 protein. The sample carries more than 9,500 distinct CDR3 sequences, approximately 30% recorded once. TCR beta rearrangements were amplified from peripheral blood genomic DNA. The sample taken for sequencing was blood. The receptor set was obtained from a human donor in good health. The donor label of this sample is uncertain.

This clonotype ranks as medium-sized. The chain employs TRBV6-5 and TRBJ2-3; D remains unclear. Per the germline V gene, CDR1 is MNHEY and CDR2 is SVGAGI. Trimming took 6 bases from V and 4 from J, leaving 14 bases between them. The CDR3 has 14 amino acids. The CDR3 protein is CASRSPTGADTQYF. The CDR3 nucleotides read TGTGCCAGCAGGAGCCCGACTGGGGCAGATACGCAGTATTTT.

The chain couples TRBV6-5 to TRBJ1-1; the D is unclear. Germline V CDR1 and CDR2: MNHEY, SVGAGI. Trimming took off 0 bases at V and 2 bases at J, with 16 bases between the two ends. CDR3 length: 17 amino acids. The CDR3 sequence: CASSYSPRLRVNTEAFF. CDR3 coding DNA: TGTGCCAGCAGTTACTCCCCCCGACTGAGAGTAAACACTGAAGCTTTCTTT.

The V gene is TRBV18, the J gene TRBJ2-5, with 11 bases matching TRBD2. J lost 7 bases, V lost 6 bases, and 16 bases had no gene match. Germline V gene lookup returns CDR1 KGHSH and CDR2 LQKENI. The CDR3 contains 17 residues. The CDR3 DNA follows: TGTGCCAGCTCGCCAGCCCGACTAGCGGGACCCACAGTGACCCAGTACTTC. It translates to CASSPARLAGPTVTQYF.

The rearrangement links TRBV24-1 to TRBJ2-3; 10 bases are a match to TRBD2. Germline CDR1 and CDR2: KGHDR and SFDVKD. CDR3 size: 16 residues. V was pared by 6 bases and J by 2 bases, with 7 bases of the junction left unmatched. CDR3 in amino acids: CATSNSGTSDTDTQYF. In DNA form, the CDR3 reads TGTGCCACCAGTAACTCCGGGACTAGCGACACAGATACGCAGTATTTT.

This clonotype appeared a few times. This chain connects TRBV18 to TRBJ1-3; 7 bases align to TRBD1. CDR3 size: 14 residues. In germline, CDR1 is KGHSH, CDR2 LQKENI. The ends lost 6 bases at V and 4 bases at J; junction bases unmatched: 6. The CDR3 DNA reads as TGTGCCAGCTCCGGGACAGCAGTCGGAAACACCATATATTTT. Its protein product is CASSGTAVGNTIYF.

This clonotype was found a few times. The CDR3 protein is CASSYSGRPTGELFF. For the CDR3, the DNA is TGTGCCAGCAGTTACTCGGGTAGGCCGACCGGGGAGCTGTTTTTT. The chain is built from TRBV6-5 and TRBJ2-2; the D is unclear. Looked up from germline, CDR1 is MNHEY and CDR2 is SVGAGI. CDR3 size: 15 residues. The germline V and J ends were trimmed by 0 bases and 5 bases, with 10 bases remaining between them.

The genes are TRBV20-1 and TRBJ1-5; maybe TRBD1 (6 bases). The CDR3 consists of 15 residues. The germline CDR1 and CDR2 sequences are DFQATT and SNEGSKA (reference sequence). V was pared by 4 bases and J by 6 bases, with 19 bases between. The CDR3 reads CSATRTVGGVQPQHF. The CDR3 nucleotides are TGCAGTGCTACGCGGACAGTTGGCGGCGTTCAGCCCCAGCATTTT.

In regard to this clonotype: Relative to the germline gene, one junction end is altered; a read error may explain this. CDR3 nucleotides: TGTGACAGCAGTATGACTAGCGGGGCCGAGCAGTACTTC. The encoded protein is CDSSMTSGAEQYF. The J gene is TRBJ2-7, the V gene TRBV7-6; 11 bases are a match to TRBD2. The CDR3 is 13 residues long. Germline V gene lookup returns CDR1 SGHVS and CDR2 FNYEAQ.

In this sample, this clonotype is medium-sized. The rearrangement joins TRBV6-5 to TRBJ2-3; D remains unclear. The CDR3 is 13 residues long. Per germline, CDR1 MNHEY and CDR2 SVGAGI. V lost 4 bases and J lost 3, with 8 bases in between. CDR3 sequence (DNA): TGTGCCAGCAGTTTCGTGTCGACAGATACGCAGTATTTT. Its protein is CASSFVSTDTQYF.

The CDR3 is CASSKAGGANEQFF. The CDR3 nucleotides read TGTGCCAGCTCCAAGGCCGGGGGGGCGAATGAGCAGTTCTTC. This sequence joins TRBV12-3 or TRBV12-4 and TRBJ2-1; 8 positions match TRBD2. The ends lost 8 bases at V and 7 bases at J; junction bases unmatched: 10. CDR3 size: 14 residues.

By share of the sample, this clonotype is medium-sized (0.01 to 0.1%). The V gene is TRBV12-3 or TRBV12-4, the J gene TRBJ1-4, with 8 bases identical to TRBD1. This CDR3 region has 14 residues. V dropped 4 bases and J dropped 8; count of bases not matched to a gene: 6. In nucleotides, the CDR3 is TGTGCCAGCAGTTCGACAGGGGTTCGAGAAAAACTGTTTTTT. Protein: CASSSTGVREKLFF.

This clonotype was seen a few times. V usage is TRBV10-3 and J usage is TRBJ1-2; D gene unclear. This CDR3 region has 15 residues. Trimming left V 6 bases short and J 7 bases short, with 21 bases between. Germline V gene sequence: CDR1 ENHRY, CDR2 SYGVKD. The CDR3 DNA is TGTGCCATCAGCCTCGGCCAGAACCCCCCGGGTGGCTACACCTTC. Protein: CAISLGQNPPGGYTF.

The chain joins TRBV12-3 or TRBV12-4 to TRBJ2-3, with 10 bases lining up with TRBD1. Trimming removed 6 bases from V and 1 base from J; junction bases left unmatched: 7. The CDR3 covers 16 residues. CDR3 sequence reads: CASSRQGASGTDTQYF. The CDR3, as DNA: TGTGCCAGCAGCCGACAGGGGGCGAGCGGCACAGATACGCAGTATTTT.

The J gene is TRBJ1-5, the V gene TRBV6-6; 9 bases are shared with TRBD1. The J segment lost 8 bases and the V segment lost 6 bases, leaving 5 bases of the junction unmatched. Germline lookup yields CDR1 MNHNY and CDR2 SVGAGI (reference sequence). CDR3 size: 13 residues. This CDR3 reads CASRVQGAEPQHF. CDR3 bases: TGTGCCAGCAGGGTACAGGGGGCCGAGCCCCAGCATTTT.

The rearrangement joins TRBV30 to TRBJ1-6; 7 bases align to TRBD1. CDR1 and CDR2 (germline): GTSNPN, SVGIG (reference sequence). The CDR3 covers 12 residues. V lost 5 bases to trimming and J lost 10 bases; unmatched junction nucleotides: 5. CDR3 sequence reads: CAWDREGSPLHF. The DNA for the CDR3 is TGTGCCTGGGACAGGGAAGGGTCACCCCTCCACTTT.

This clonotype came up a few times. The V gene is TRBV19, the J gene TRBJ1-1; no clear D. The CDR3 has 13 residues. Trimming left V 5 bases short and J 1 base short, with 8 bases between. Germline lookup yields CDR1 LNHDA and CDR2 SQIVND (reference sequence). CDR3 coding DNA: TGTGCCAGTAGTGTGGGGAGGAACACTGAAGCTTTCTTT. Translating it yields CASSVGRNTEAFF.

CDR3 DNA sequence: TGTGCCAGCAGCTCCGGGACCCCGGTTGTGAGCTACACCTTC. It encodes CASSSGTPVVSYTF. The rearrangement uses TRBV5-6 and TRBJ1-2; TRBD1 is a possible D gene (5 bases). CDR1 is SGHDT, CDR2 YYEEEE, per germline. The CDR3 sequence is 14 residues long. With 3 bases removed from V and 9 bases from J, the gap between germline ends came to 18 bases.

The J gene is TRBJ1-2, the V gene TRBV12-3 or TRBV12-4, with D possibly being TRBD1 (5 bases). CDR3 size: 14 residues. V was shortened by 3 bases and J by 8 bases, with 16 bases between the two germline ends. This CDR3 is CASSLRTIAWGYTF. The CDR3 nucleotides are TGTGCCAGCAGTTTGAGGACAATCGCCTGGGGCTACACCTTC.

This clonotype is labeled medium-sized. The chain recombines TRBV15 with TRBJ2-5; weak D call: TRBD2 (6 bases). Germline values: CDR1 LNHNV, CDR2 YYDKDF (reference sequence). Trimming left V 1 base short and J 2 bases short, with 11 bases between. The CDR3 loop spans 15 amino acids. The CDR3 sequence is CATSRGGGAQETQYF. CDR3 DNA sequence: TGTGCCACCAGCAGAGGAGGAGGGGCACAAGAGACCCAGTACTTC.

This clonotype is medium-sized (0.01 to 0.1%) in the sample. This chain links TRBV6-5 with TRBJ1-6; D remains ambiguous. Germline CDR1 and CDR2: MNHEY and SVGAGI. CDR3 length equals 11 residues. V was clipped by 8 bases and J by 8 bases, with 7 bases between them. In DNA, the CDR3 is TGTGCCAGCGGGTATGATTCACCCCTCCACTTT. This gives the protein CASGYDSPLHF.

This clonotype was seen only a few times. The V and J genes are TRBV18 and TRBJ2-2; 14 bases match TRBD2. J was trimmed by 1 base and V by 8 bases; bases with no gene match: 6. CDR1 and CDR2 from the germline V gene are KGHSH and LQKENI. The length of the CDR3 is 17 residues. CDR3 bases: TGTGCCAGCAGAACAGGGACTAGCGGGGGGAACACCGGGGAGCTGTTTTTT. Amino acid sequence: CASRTGTSGGNTGELFF.

The rearrangement joins TRBV13 to TRBJ1-4; tentatively, D is TRBD1 (6 bases). Germline V gene lookup returns CDR1 PRHDT and CDR2 FYEKMQ (reference sequence). This CDR3 spans 15 amino acids. V lost 5 bases and J 0 bases, leaving 10 bases between the germline ends. The CDR3 protein is CASSQAGATNEKLFF. The CDR3 DNA sequence: TGTGCCAGCAGCCAAGCAGGGGCAACTAATGAAAAACTGTTTTTT. Drawing the rest from reference TRBV13 and TRBJ1-4, the complete variable domain is AAGVIQSPRHLIKEKRETATLKCYPIPRHDTVYWYQQGPGQDPQFLISFYEKMQSDKGSIPDRFSAQQFSDYHSELNMSSLELGDSALYFCASSQAGATNEKLFFGSGTQLSVL.

This clonotype is medium-sized (0.01 to 0.1%). The chain has TRBV6-5 and TRBJ1-4; D is unresolved. The V end lost 6 bases, the J end lost 3 bases, and 5 bases lay between the germline ends. Germline CDR1 is MNHEY and CDR2 is SVGAGI. This CDR3 spans 12 amino acids. The CDR3 DNA is TGTGCCAGCAGACGGGCTAATGAAAAACTGTTTTTT. The encoded protein is CASRRANEKLFF.

V gene TRBV6-5 combines with J gene TRBJ1-2; a possible D gene is TRBD1 (6 bases). Trimming cost V 6 bases and J 8 bases, with 25 bases left between them. The CDR3 has 16 residues. The V gene's germline CDR1 is MNHEY and CDR2 SVGAGI. This chain's CDR3 is CASSATGNIGAGGYTF. CDR3 sequence (DNA): TGTGCCAGCAGCGCCACAGGGAACATCGGCGCCGGCGGCTACACCTTC.

This rearrangement joins TRBV18 to TRBJ1-2, with D unresolved. Trimming took 6 bases from V and 1 from J, leaving 9 bases between them. The CDR3 runs to 13 residues. Looked up from germline, CDR1 is KGHSH and CDR2 is LQKENI. CDR3 DNA: TGTGCCAGCTCCCAGGACGGTAACTATGGCTACACCTTC. Its translation: CASSQDGNYGYTF.

Details on this clonotype: Being one base from a much bigger clone, this may be a read error. CDR3 region: CACSIAGEGNEQFF. CDR3 bases: TGTGCCTGTAGTATAGCGGGGGAAGGCAATGAGCAGTTCTTC. This chain links TRBV19 with TRBJ2-1, with 9 bases fitting TRBD2. The CDR3 extends over 14 amino acids. The germline CDR1 and CDR2 sequences are LNHDA and SQIVND (reference sequence).

The V call is TRBV15, the J call TRBJ2-2; either TRBD1 or TRBD2 may supply D (6 bases each). CDR1 and CDR2 (germline): LNHNV, YYDKDF (reference sequence). Trimming left V 0 bases short and J 6 bases short, with 17 bases between. There are 17 residues in the CDR3. The CDR3 DNA is TGTGCCACCAGCAGAGATTTATCGGGGGCCGCCCCCGGGGAGCTGTTTTTT. Translated, it gives CATSRDLSGAAPGELFF.